The source of this T cell receptor beta chain is a study of CD8+CD57+ T cells in acquired aplastic anemia. Study at large: DNA per sorted CD4+ or CD8+ sample ranged about 0.2 to 30 ug, averaging roughly 3.2 ug.

TCR beta VDJ and CDR3 were profiled, and genomic DNA was the template. TCRdb used MiXCR to reprocess the reads, holding one entry per CDR3 protein. The sample lists some 92,000 distinct CDR3 sequences, about 67% occurring once. Unmatched junction bases numbered 19, after V lost 4 bases and J lost 4 bases. The CDR3 runs to 20 residues. The V gene's germline CDR1 is LGHNA and CDR2 YNFKEQ. Concerning this clonotype: A single base separates this from a much larger clone, so it may be a read error.

Patients who underwent sequencing had shown CD8+CD57+ cell expansion by flow cytometry. The specimen sequenced was sorted CD4+, CD8+, or CD8+CD57+ T cells (not recorded which) from PBMCs. This TCR derives from a human donor with aplastic anemia. The rearrangement uses TRBV4-2 and TRBJ2-2, with TRBD2 identical over 9 bases. The CDR3 DNA follows: TGTGCCAGCAGCCCCCGGTTTGCGCCAAGCGGGGGGCCCTCCACCGGGGAGCTGTTTTTT. Its translation is CASSPRFAPSGGPSTGELFF.